This T cell receptor beta chain was identified during a study of T cell responses to AZD1222 COVID-19 vaccine. The data were produced by immunoSEQ multiplex PCR, yet TCRdb's version contains in-frame clones alone and is incomplete. This sample has tens of thousands of clones, with about 94% found just once. CDR1 LNHDA and CDR2 SQIVND come from the germline V gene (reference sequence). The CDR3 is made up of 16 amino acids. V lost 4 bases and J 4 bases, leaving 19 bases between the germline ends. The sequenced sample was peripheral blood, obtained 28 days after the second AZD1222 dose. The V gene is TRBV19, the J gene TRBJ1-1; weak D call: TRBD1 (6 bases). The sequence was obtained from an adult who received the AZD1222 COVID-19 vaccine. The chain's CDR3 is CASSNPFTGIATEAFF. DNA of the CDR3: TGTGCCAGTAGTAACCCCTTCACAGGGATAGCCACTGAAGCTTTCTTT.